The 20 T cell receptor beta chains in this list originate from one sample, sequenced in a study of CD8 T cells in ankylosing spondylitis. These receptors are not linked to any known antigen. Study outcomes and limitations: A TCR beta motif made of roughly eight highly homologous variants seemed typical of ankylosing spondylitis blood.

TCRdb recomputed calls from the 5' RACE reads with MiXCR, one row per CDR3 protein. The sample shows hundreds of thousands of distinct CDR3 sequences, approximately 12% of them seen only once. Material: blood, either unsorted or a sorted T cell fraction (not recorded which). These receptors were obtained from a male donor with ankylosing spondylitis.

This clonotype was picked up a small number of times. The V gene is TRBV29-1, the J gene TRBJ2-1; 9 nucleotides line up with TRBD2. CDR1 and CDR2 from the germline V gene are SQVTM and ANQGSEA. The CDR3 loop spans 15 amino acids. Unmatched junction bases numbered 11, after V lost 3 bases and J lost 8 bases. In nucleotides, the CDR3 is TGCAGCGTTGACCAGTTAGCGGGAGATATCTATGAGCAGTTCTTC. Its protein is CSVDQLAGDIYEQFF.

The chain has TRBV6-2 or TRBV6-3 and TRBJ2-5, with D possibly matching TRBD2 (5 bases). The V end was cut by 2 bases, the J end by 3 bases, with 19 bases between. This CDR3 is 17 amino acids long. Germline loops: CDR1 MNHEY, CDR2 SVGEGT. For the CDR3, the DNA is TGTGCCAGCAGTTACGATCTGGGAGTAACGCGGAAAGAGACCCAGTACTTC. Translating gives CASSYDLGVTRKETQYF.

This clonotype was observed at least ten times. The gene calls are TRBV20-1 and TRBJ1-1, with 8 bases matching TRBD1. The CDR3 covers 17 residues. Trimming at V came to 1 base and at J to 6 bases, leaving 16 bases not matched to a gene. The germline CDR1 and CDR2 sequences are DFQATT and SNEGSKA (reference sequence). The CDR3 DNA follows: TGCAGTGCTAGAGTAAATTACAGGGGGACTCGAAATCCTGAAGCTTTCTTT. Its translation is CSARVNYRGTRNPEAFF.

This chain links TRBV5-1 with TRBJ2-2; 10 positions agree with TRBD1. This CDR3 comprises 16 residues. V gave up 4 bases and J gave up 3 bases; unmatched junction bases: 6. Germline-derived CDR1 and CDR2 are SGHRS and YFSETQ. Here the CDR3 reads CASSRTGGADTGELFF. The CDR3 DNA sequence: TGCGCCAGCAGCCGGACAGGGGGGGCGGACACCGGGGAGCTGTTTTTT.

This clonotype came up many times. The chain combines TRBV5-1 with TRBJ2-5; maybe TRBD2 (6 bases). Germline values: CDR1 SGHRS, CDR2 YFSETQ. The CDR3 loop spans 14 amino acids. Trimming shortened V by 0 bases and J by 3 bases, and 9 bases separated the two germline ends. CDR3 protein: CASSLVGGKETQYF. DNA for the CDR3: TGCGCCAGCAGCTTGGTTGGCGGGAAAGAGACCCAGTACTTC.

The chain is built from TRBV12-3 or TRBV12-4 and TRBJ1-1; no clear D. CDR3 length: 14 amino acids. Trimming took off 1 base at V and 1 base at J, with 7 bases between the two ends. The CDR3 DNA is TGTGCCAGCAGTTTAGTAAGCACGAACACTGAAGCTTTCTTT. Translating gives CASSLVSTNTEAFF.

This clonotype showed up many times. V usage is TRBV5-1 and J usage is TRBJ1-2; 7 bases are shared with TRBD1. Losses at the gene ends were 0 bases for V and 8 bases for J; bases not matched to a gene: 7. Germline loops: CDR1 SGHRS, CDR2 YFSETQ. The CDR3 length is 14 residues. The CDR3 region is CASSLDRTGRGYTF. CDR3 bases: TGCGCCAGCAGCTTGGATAGGACAGGCAGGGGCTACACCTTC.

V is TRBV6-4 and J is TRBJ2-3; 9 bases line up with TRBD2. Germline trimming cut 7 bases from V and 3 bases from J; bases unmatched to any gene: 8. This CDR3 is built from 15 residues. Germline CDR1 and CDR2: MRHNA and SNTAGT. This CDR3 is CASTVGLAGTDTQYF. Here the CDR3 DNA reads TGTGCCAGCACTGTGGGGCTAGCGGGAACAGATACGCAGTATTTT.

The chain uses TRBV15 and TRBJ1-1, with D possibly being TRBD1 (5 bases). CDR3 length equals 12 residues. V shed 0 bases and J shed 10 bases, with 9 bases lying between them. From germline, CDR1 is LNHNV and CDR2 YYDKDF (reference sequence). The CDR3: CATSRDGRGAFF. For the CDR3, the DNA is TGTGCCACCAGCAGAGATGGAAGGGGAGCTTTCTTT.

A few counts support this clonotype. The V and J genes are TRBV28 and TRBJ2-5; no definite D call. The V end lost 1 base, the J end lost 5 bases, and 5 bases lay between the germline ends. CDR1 and CDR2 from the germline V gene are MDHEN and SYDVKM. CDR3 size: 12 residues. The DNA for the CDR3 is TGTGCCAGCAGTTTATTGTGGGAGACCCAGTACTTC. Translating gives CASSLLWETQYF. Full variable domain (missing parts from reference TRBV28 and TRBJ2-5): DVKVTQSSRYLVKRTGEKVFLECVQDMDHENMFWYRQDPGLGLRLIYFSYDVKMKEKGDIPEGYSVSREKKERFSLILESASTNQTSMYLCASSLLWETQYFGPGTRLLVL.

This clonotype came up many times. The chain combines TRBV4-1 with TRBJ1-5; no clear D. This CDR3 spans 15 amino acids. The V gene lost 2 bases and the J gene lost 2 bases, with 10 bases spanning the gap. Germline loops: CDR1 MGHRA, CDR2 YSYEKL. The CDR3 nucleotides read TGCGCCAGCAGCCAACTGCGAGGCCGCAATCAGCCCCAGCATTTT. Protein: CASSQLRGRNQPQHF.

As regards this clonotype: Possible read error: a much larger clone is one base away. Here the CDR3 omits its conserved ending phenylalanine or tryptophan, so a read error is the likely source. This chain joins TRBV12-3 or TRBV12-4 and TRBJ2-3, with D unclear. The CDR3 totals 13 residues. With 5 bases removed from V and 4 bases from J, the gap between germline ends came to 10 bases. The CDR3 region is CASSLTRADTQYI. Written as DNA, the CDR3 is TGTGCCAGCAGTCTAACCCGGGCAGATACGCAGTATATT.

Ten or more counts support this clonotype. The V gene is TRBV5-1, the J gene TRBJ2-7, with D perhaps matching TRBD1 (6 bases). Trimming shortened V by 5 bases and J by 1 base, and 10 bases separated the two germline ends. CDR3 length equals 13 residues. The germline gives CDR1 SGHRS, CDR2 YFSETQ. The CDR3 sequence: CASSRQDSYEQYF. As DNA, the CDR3 is TGCGCCAGCAGTCGACAGGATTCCTACGAGCAGTACTTC.

The chain joins TRBV7-2 to TRBJ1-5, with a possible D match to TRBD1 (5 bases). CDR1 is SGHTA and CDR2 is FQGNSA in the germline V gene. The ends were cut back, 5 bases at V and 3 bases at J, with 14 bases in the middle. CDR3 size: 15 residues. In DNA form, the CDR3 reads TGTGCCAGCAGCCCCCGGGGCAGGTACAATCAGCCCCAGCATTTT. Translating gives CASSPRGRYNQPQHF.

This clonotype came up many times. The V and J genes are TRBV12-3 or TRBV12-4 and TRBJ2-3, with D unclear. This CDR3 is built from 15 residues. V lost 5 bases and J 0 bases, leaving 12 bases between the germline ends. CDR3 nucleotides: TGTGCCAGCAGTCCCAGGCCCGTGAGCACAGATACGCAGTATTTT. Translating it yields CASSPRPVSTDTQYF.

This clonotype was counted many times. The rearrangement joins TRBV5-1 to TRBJ1-5; 7 nucleotides agree with TRBD1. Looked up from germline, CDR1 is SGHRS and CDR2 is YFSETQ. With V trimmed by 3 bases and J by 3 bases, 3 bases remained unmatched. This CDR3 has 14 residues. The chain's CDR3 is CASSYGTDNQPQHF. CDR3 nucleotide sequence: TGCGCCAGCAGCTACGGGACAGACAATCAGCCCCAGCATTTT. Looking up the rest from reference TRBV5-1 and TRBJ1-5 gives the full variable domain: KAGVTQTPRYLIKTRGQQVTLSCSPISGHRSVSWYQQTPGQGLQFLFEYFSETQRNKGNFPGRFSGRQFSNSRSEMNVSTLELGDSALYLCASSYGTDNQPQHFGDGTRLSIL.

This clonotype was counted a few times. This rearrangement joins TRBV9 to TRBJ2-3, with a possible D match to TRBD2 (6 bases). Trimming removed 3 bases at V and 1 base at J, with 12 bases between. There are 15 residues in the CDR3. Germline V gene data show CDR1 as SGDLS and CDR2 as YYNGEE. The CDR3 sequence: CASSAGLSRTDTQYF. The CDR3 DNA sequence: TGTGCCAGCAGCGCTGGACTATCCCGCACAGATACGCAGTATTTT.

The V and J genes are TRBV20-1 and TRBJ2-3; 9 nucleotides align to TRBD2. The germline CDR1 and CDR2 sequences are DFQATT and SNEGSKA (reference sequence). With 5 bases clipped from V and 4 bases from J, the junction kept 7 bases outside the gene matches. The CDR3 covers 14 residues. The CDR3 sequence is CSALRLAVSDTQYF. Written as DNA, the CDR3 is TGCAGTGCTCTCCGACTAGCGGTGTCAGATACGCAGTATTTT.

V usage is TRBV30 and J usage is TRBJ1-2, with D possibly TRBD1 on 5 matching bases. This CDR3 has 13 residues. With 0 bases removed from V and 8 bases from J, the gap between germline ends came to 13 bases. CDR1 is GTSNPN and CDR2 is SVGIG in the germline V gene (reference sequence). The CDR3: CAWSVLIGDGYTF. As DNA, the CDR3 is TGTGCCTGGAGTGTACTGATCGGGGACGGCTACACCTTC.

This clonotype was seen a few times. The chain is built from TRBV30 and TRBJ1-2; TRBD1 is a possible D gene (5 bases). This CDR3 spans 12 amino acids. The V gene lost 8 bases and the J gene lost 6 bases, with 16 bases spanning the gap. CDR1 GTSNPN and CDR2 SVGIG come from the germline V gene (reference sequence). The CDR3 nucleotides read TGTGCCGGGGCGACCGACAGCCATGGCTACACCTTC. Encoded protein: CAGATDSHGYTF. The complete variable domain, with remaining parts taken from reference TRBV30 and TRBJ1-2, reads SQTIHQWPATLVQPVGSPLSLECTVEGTSNPNLYWYRQAAGRGLQLLFYSVGIGQISSEVPQNLSASRPQDRQFILSSKKLLLSDSGFYLCAGATDSHGYTFGSGTRLTVV.